Shown below are 13 T cell receptor beta chains from a single sample sequenced in a study of blood T cell repertoires in COVID-19. Here immunoSEQ multiplex PCR was the method, and the copy in TCRdb shows in-frame clones only, minus some. This sample has around 100,000 clones; just over 85% occur once, and the top ten carry 5%. Input material: peripheral blood. All receptors come from a human donor in a cohort sampled during active COVID-19.

This clone was detected a few times. The chain combines TRBV29-1 with TRBJ1-5; D uncertain. This CDR3 is built from 10 residues. The V gene's germline CDR1 is SQVTM and CDR2 ANQGSEA. V was clipped by 7 bases and J by 7 bases, with 8 bases between them. CDR3 DNA sequence: TGCAGCGGCCAGCGACAGCCCCAGCATTTT. It yields the protein CSGQRQPQHF.

This clone was seen just once. The V and J genes are TRBV12-3 or TRBV12-4 and TRBJ2-4, with a weak D call TRBD1 (6 bases). This CDR3 is 12 amino acids long. V lost 2 bases and J lost 14, with 13 bases in between. The CDR3 coding sequence is TGTGCCAGCAGTTTATGGGCAGGGGAAAAGTACTTC. Translating it yields CASSLWAGEKYF.

The CDR3 loop reads CASSLVGGGLFNEQFF. The CDR3 DNA sequence: TGTGCCAGCAGCTTAGTCGGAGGGGGCCTCTTCAATGAGCAGTTCTTC. The chain is built from TRBV11-2 and TRBJ2-1; maybe TRBD1 (7 bases). V lost 1 base, J lost 6 bases, and 16 bases lay in between. The CDR3 has 16 residues. CDR1 and CDR2 from the germline V gene are SGHAT and FQNNGV.

The chain couples TRBV5-1 to TRBJ2-7; tentative D call: TRBD1 (6 bases). This CDR3 is 14 amino acids long. CDR1 is SGHRS and CDR2 is YFSETQ in the germline V gene. V dropped 0 bases and J dropped 5 bases, with 12 bases sitting between them. This chain's CDR3 is CASSLDSQGDEQYF. Here the CDR3 DNA reads TGCGCCAGCAGCTTGGACTCACAGGGAGACGAGCAGTACTTC. Based on the CDR3 plus reference TRBV5-1 and TRBJ2-7, the full variable domain is KAGVTQTPRYLIKTRGQQVTLSCSPISGHRSVSWYQQTPGQGLQFLFEYFSETQRNKGNFPGRFSGRQFSNSRSEMNVSTLELGDSALYLCASSLDSQGDEQYFGPGTRLTVT.

The chain couples TRBV4-2 to TRBJ2-3; 9 bases align to TRBD2. From germline, CDR1 is LGHNA and CDR2 YNFKEQ. The CDR3 runs to 15 residues. V lost 4 bases, J lost 4 bases, and 6 bases stayed unmatched. The CDR3 loop is CASSLGTSPADTQYF. The CDR3 nucleotides read TGTGCCAGCAGCCTCGGGACTAGCCCCGCAGATACGCAGTATTTT.

V is TRBV5-1 and J is TRBJ2-5; D remains ambiguous. The ends were cut back, 0 bases at V and 4 bases at J, with 10 bases in the middle. The CDR3 is 14 residues long. Germline CDR1 SGHRS, CDR2 YFSETQ. The DNA for the CDR3 is TGCGCCAGCAGCTTGGCCCCCCCGGGAGAGACCCAGTACTTC. Its protein product is CASSLAPPGETQYF.

J is TRBJ2-2 and V is TRBV11-3; no firm D call. Germline-derived CDR1 and CDR2 are SGHNT and YENEEA. The CDR3 length is 14 residues. The V end lost 1 base, the J end lost 1 base, and 4 bases lay between the germline ends. The CDR3 DNA follows: TGTGCCAGCAGCTTAGGTCGGAACACCGGGGAGCTGTTTTTT. This codes for CASSLGRNTGELFF.

V gene TRBV19 combines with J gene TRBJ2-7; TRBD1 might be the D (5 bases). The CDR3 loop spans 17 amino acids. V lost 0 bases to trimming and J lost 3 bases, with 18 bases between them. Per germline, CDR1 LNHDA and CDR2 SQIVND (reference sequence). DNA of the CDR3: TGTGCCAGTAGTATAGACCCCCCCCAGGGTCTCCACTACGAGCAGTACTTC. It is translated as CASSIDPPQGLHYEQYF.

The V gene is TRBV20-1, the J gene TRBJ1-2; tentative D call: TRBD1 (5 bases). Trimming left V 5 bases short and J 6 bases short, with 7 bases between. CDR1 and CDR2 (germline): DFQATT, SNEGSKA (reference sequence). The CDR3 sequence is 10 residues long. In DNA, the CDR3 is TGCAGTGCTGGACACGATGGCTACACCTTC. It is translated as CSAGHDGYTF.

The chain couples TRBV11-3 to TRBJ2-3; D is possibly TRBD1 (5 bases). Germline V gene sequence: CDR1 SGHNT, CDR2 YENEEA. The CDR3 covers 12 residues. Between the trimmed V and J ends, which lost 4 bases and 5 bases, there was a span of 7 bases. The CDR3, as DNA: TGTGCCAGCAGCTCTAGGGGAGATACGCAGTATTTT. Residues: CASSSRGDTQYF.

This clone has only a few counts. The V call is TRBV7-8, the J call TRBJ2-7, with 7 bases that match TRBD1. The junction had 6 bases not matched to a gene; V was cut back by 4 bases and J by 0 bases. The CDR3 is 15 residues long. Germline-derived CDR1 and CDR2 are SGHVS and FQNEAQ. In DNA form, the CDR3 reads TGTGCCAGCAGCTCGGACAGGCGAAGCTCCTACGAGCAGTACTTC. It specifies CASSSDRRSSYEQYF.

The gene calls are TRBV2 and TRBJ1-5; D gene unclear. CDR1 and CDR2 (germline): SNHLY, FYNNEI. With 4 bases removed from V and 1 base from J, the gap between germline ends came to 14 bases. The CDR3 extends over 16 amino acids. In DNA form, the CDR3 reads TGTGCCAGCAGTGCTCGGACTCAGATCAGCAATCAGCCCCAGCATTTT. This translates into CASSARTQISNQPQHF.

This chain links TRBV7-8 with TRBJ2-3; no clear D. CDR3 length equals 13 residues. Trimming removed 0 bases at V and 7 bases at J, with 8 bases between. In germline, CDR1 is SGHVS, CDR2 FQNEAQ. The CDR3 loop reads CASSLASYHTQYF. The DNA of the CDR3 is TGTGCCAGCAGCTTAGCGAGCTACCATACGCAGTATTTT.